This T cell receptor (beta chain) was found in a study of monozygotic twins with inflammatory bowel disease. Skipping T cell sorting, the study isolated total RNA directly from whole blood. The germline gives CDR1 MNHEY, CDR2 SMNVEV (reference sequence). There are 15 residues in the CDR3. For both chains, the TCRalpha and TCRbeta cDNA went through two nested PCRs of around 15 and 9 cycles. Reanalyzing the 5' RACE reads, TCRdb keeps one entry per CDR3 protein, without DNA. The listing contains more than 110,000 distinct CDR3 sequences. This rearrangement joins TRBV27 to TRBJ1-1; TCRdb picks TRBD1, but there is no DNA to check that call. Sequencing input: blood. This receptor was obtained from a human donor with ulcerative colitis or Crohn's disease, or a healthy co-twin of an affected twin (not recorded which). CDR3 loop: CASRADRGQNTEAFF.